A single sample gave rise to the 24 T cell receptor beta chains below, sequenced in a study of shared T cell receptors in the human thymus. Produced via immunoSEQ multiplex PCR; TCRdb's table is partial and in-frame only. The table includes roughly 660,000 clones, approximately 87% detected once. This sample also belongs to another study, concerning human thymus T cells.

The sequenced sample was thymocytes. Every receptor here comes from a boy less than two years old with a congenital heart defect.

The gene calls are TRBV5-4 and TRBJ2-2; the D gene is possibly TRBD2 (6 bases). V gave up 2 bases and J gave up 5 bases, with 13 bases separating them. Germline loops: CDR1 SGHNT, CDR2 YYREEE (reference sequence). The CDR3 contains 15 residues. The CDR3 sequence is CASSLQEGKTGELFF. The CDR3 DNA follows: TGTGCCAGCAGCTTACAGGAGGGGAAGACCGGGGAGCTGTTTTTT.

The chain couples TRBV6-6 to TRBJ2-7, with 9 bases that match TRBD1. The trim removed 4 bases at V and 6 bases at J, leaving 10 bases unmatched. Germline V gene sequence: CDR1 MNHNY, CDR2 SVGAGI (reference sequence). This CDR3 is built from 15 residues. In DNA, the CDR3 is TGTGCCAGCAGTTCCTTCCACAGGGGGCGCCTCGAGCAGTACTTC. Translated: CASSSFHRGRLEQYF.

The chain recombines TRBV6-4 with TRBJ2-7; maybe TRBD2 (7 bases). V was shortened by 6 bases and J by 2 bases, with 17 bases between the two germline ends. Germline V gene lookup returns CDR1 MRHNA and CDR2 SNTAGT. This CDR3 spans 15 amino acids. CDR3 sequence (DNA): TGTGCCAGCAGAGGGGGGGCACTCCTTCCCTACGAGCAGTACTTC. The encoded protein is CASRGGALLPYEQYF.

The rearrangement joins TRBV7-8 to TRBJ2-3; weak D call: TRBD1 (6 bases). Germline V gene sequence: CDR1 SGHVS, CDR2 FQNEAQ. The CDR3 has 17 amino acids. Trimming took 5 bases from V and 3 from J, leaving 21 bases between them. Here the CDR3 reads CASSRKGERTRTDTQYF. In nucleotides, the CDR3 is TGTGCCAGCAGCCGCAAGGGGGAAAGAACGAGGACAGATACGCAGTATTTT.

V usage is TRBV30 and J usage is TRBJ2-3; TRBD2 agrees at 7 bases. Germline CDR1 and CDR2: GTSNPN and SVGIG (reference sequence). The CDR3 is made up of 17 amino acids. With V trimmed by 3 bases and J by 1 base, 13 bases remained unmatched. The CDR3 DNA reads TGTGCCTGGAGCCCACTCCGCCGGGGGAGGGGCACAGATACGCAGTATTTT. This gives the protein CAWSPLRRGRGTDTQYF.

The chain links TRBV5-4 to TRBJ2-7; 7 positions agree with TRBD1. Germline loops: CDR1 SGHNT, CDR2 YYREEE (reference sequence). The CDR3 extends over 14 amino acids. V trimming: 5 bases; J trimming: 3 bases; junction bases outside the gene matches: 8. Written as DNA, the CDR3 is TGTGCCAGCAGTCAAGACAGGGACAACTACGAGCAGTACTTC. This sequence encodes CASSQDRDNYEQYF.

The J gene is TRBJ2-7, the V gene TRBV19; D possibly corresponds to TRBD2 (5 bases). V lost 5 bases, J lost 0 bases, and 14 bases lay in between. Germline V gene data show CDR1 as LNHDA and CDR2 as SQIVND (reference sequence). This CDR3 has 15 amino acids. CDR3 in amino acids: CASSPSTGSSYEQYF. The CDR3 bases are TGTGCCAGTAGTCCCTCGACGGGAAGCTCCTACGAGCAGTACTTC.

The J gene is TRBJ1-5, the V gene TRBV5-1, with 10 nucleotides matching TRBD1. There are 19 residues in the CDR3. Germline V CDR1 and CDR2: SGHRS, YFSETQ. V was pared by 4 bases and J by 2 bases, with 15 bases of the junction left unmatched. CDR3 protein: CASSPAPGQGLQGNQPQHF. The CDR3 DNA follows: TGCGCCAGCAGCCCCGCACCGGGACAGGGGCTTCAAGGCAATCAGCCCCAGCATTTT.

The count of this clone is one. This chain joins TRBV6-5 and TRBJ1-2; D gene ambiguous. The V and J ends lost 4 bases and 4 bases respectively, with 16 bases between them. CDR3 length: 15 residues. Germline loops: CDR1 MNHEY, CDR2 SVGAGI. CDR3 DNA sequence: TGTGCCAGCAGTTTACTGGTCGGGAAAGGCTATGGCTACACCTTC. Its protein product is CASSLLVGKGYGYTF.

The CDR3 here is CASSERARGYEQYF. The CDR3 coding sequence is TGTGCCAGCAGTGAAAGAGCCAGGGGCTACGAGCAGTACTTC. This sequence joins TRBV2 and TRBJ2-7; a weak D match, TRBD1 (6 bases). V shed 2 bases and J shed 3 bases, with 11 bases lying between them. This CDR3 has 14 amino acids. The germline V gene encodes CDR1 SNHLY and CDR2 FYNNEI.

The rearrangement joins TRBV7-3 to TRBJ2-5; D might be TRBD2 (5 bases). With 6 bases removed from V and 2 bases from J, the gap between germline ends came to 10 bases. The CDR3 totals 13 residues. Germline V gene sequence: CDR1 SGHTA, CDR2 FQGTGA. CDR3 in amino acids: CASSPGEQETQYF. CDR3 nucleotide sequence: TGTGCCAGCAGTCCCGGGGAGCAAGAGACCCAGTACTTC. Together with reference TRBV7-3 and TRBJ2-5, the CDR3 gives the full variable domain: GAGVSQTPSNKVTEKGKYVELRCDPISGHTALYWYRQSLGQGPEFLIYFQGTGAADDSGLPNDRFFAVRPEGSVSTLKIQRTERGDSAVYLCASSPGEQETQYFGPGTRLLVL.

J is TRBJ2-7 and V is TRBV4-3; perhaps TRBD2 as D (6 bases). Trimming removed 3 bases from V and 3 bases from J, with 18 bases in between. Germline V CDR1 and CDR2: LGHNA, YSLEER. CDR3 length: 16 residues. The CDR3 sequence is CASSQGEGVADYEQYF. The CDR3 coding sequence is TGCGCCAGCAGCCAGGGGGAAGGGGTAGCGGACTACGAGCAGTACTTC.

This chain links TRBV11-3 with TRBJ2-5, with D perhaps matching TRBD1 (6 bases). Trimming took off 1 base at V and 2 bases at J, with 23 bases between the two ends. The CDR3 sequence is 19 residues long. CDR1 and CDR2 from the germline V gene are SGHNT and YENEEA. The CDR3 sequence: CASSLVSQGRLALQETQYF. CDR3 nucleotide sequence: TGTGCCAGCAGCTTAGTTTCTCAGGGGCGGCTTGCCCTTCAAGAGACCCAGTACTTC.

V gene TRBV6-5 combines with J gene TRBJ2-7, with 8 bases fitting TRBD2. V was clipped by 10 bases and J by 0 bases; unmatched bases: 11. The CDR3 has 15 residues. The germline gives CDR1 MNHEY, CDR2 SVGAGI. DNA for the CDR3: TGTGCCACTCTAAGGGGCGGGAGGAGCTCCTACGAGCAGTACTTC. This translates into CATLRGGRSSYEQYF.

This clone was seen only once. V gene TRBV4-2 combines with J gene TRBJ1-3; D remains ambiguous. The CDR3 sequence is 16 residues long. V was trimmed by 1 base and J by 2 bases, leaving 12 bases between them. CDR1 is LGHNA and CDR2 is YNFKEQ in the germline V gene. The CDR3 sequence is CASSQAEAGTGNTIYF. Written as DNA, the CDR3 is TGTGCCAGCAGCCAAGCGGAGGCGGGAACTGGAAACACCATATATTTT.

This rearrangement joins TRBV28 to TRBJ2-1, with 12 positions matching TRBD2. Germline CDR1 is MDHEN and CDR2 is SYDVKM. V was clipped by 7 bases and J by 2 bases; unmatched bases: 12. The CDR3 is 18 amino acids. The DNA of the CDR3 is TGTGCCAGCACCTCTCTTACCCCTAGCGGGAGGGCCTACAATGAGCAGTTCTTC. This sequence encodes CASTSLTPSGRAYNEQFF. Complete variable domain (other parts from reference TRBV28 and TRBJ2-1): DVKVTQSSRYLVKRTGEKVFLECVQDMDHENMFWYRQDPGLGLRLIYFSYDVKMKEKGDIPEGYSVSREKKERFSLILESASTNQTSMYLCASTSLTPSGRAYNEQFFGPGTRLTVL.

A single count supports this clone. The V gene is TRBV19, the J gene TRBJ2-1, with TRBD2 identical over 8 bases. CDR1 is LNHDA, CDR2 SQIVND, per germline (reference sequence). J lost 12 bases, V lost 5 bases, and 9 bases had no gene match. CDR3 length equals 13 residues. CDR3: CASSFAGGGGQFF. CDR3 DNA: TGTGCCAGTAGTTTTGCGGGGGGCGGGGGGCAGTTCTTC.

The chain uses TRBV7-2 and TRBJ2-3; perhaps TRBD2 as D (6 bases). Germline loops: CDR1 SGHTA, CDR2 FQGNSA. This CDR3 is 15 amino acids long. With 1 base removed from V and 0 bases from J, the gap between germline ends came to 8 bases. CDR3 coding DNA: TGTGCCAGCAGCTTAGTTGGAGGGAGCACAGATACGCAGTATTTT. It encodes CASSLVGGSTDTQYF.

V and J are TRBV6-5 and TRBJ2-7; TRBD2 is a possible D gene (8 bases). CDR1 and CDR2 from the germline V gene are MNHEY and SVGAGI. The CDR3 extends over 16 amino acids. V lost 2 bases and J lost 7, with 21 bases in between. The CDR3 sequence: CASSYGGTSQGGEQYF. Here the CDR3 DNA reads TGTGCCAGCAGTTACGGGGGGACTAGTCAGGGGGGGGAGCAGTACTTC.

The chain couples TRBV9 to TRBJ2-1; weak D call: TRBD2 (6 bases). V shed 4 bases and J shed 6 bases, with 11 bases lying between them. The germline V gene encodes CDR1 SGDLS and CDR2 YYNGEE. CDR3 length: 13 amino acids. The CDR3 region is CASSPGLTNEQFF. In DNA, the CDR3 is TGTGCCAGCAGCCCGGGACTGACCAATGAGCAGTTCTTC.

This clone was recorded only once. The chain couples TRBV7-3 to TRBJ2-2; 12 bases line up with TRBD2. V lost 4 bases, J lost 0 bases, and 9 bases stayed unmatched. Germline assignment: CDR1 SGHTA and CDR2 FQGTGA. The CDR3 is 19 amino acids. Here the CDR3 reads CASSSRTSGISANTGELFF. The CDR3 bases are TGTGCCAGCAGCTCACGGACTAGCGGGATTAGCGCGAACACCGGGGAGCTGTTTTTT.

The chain combines TRBV25-1 with TRBJ2-7; 10 positions match TRBD2. In germline, CDR1 is MGHDK, CDR2 SYGVNS. The V gene end was trimmed by 5 bases and the J gene end by 2 bases; junction bases not matched to a gene: 3. The CDR3 extends over 14 amino acids. CDR3 DNA sequence: TGTGCCAGCAGTTCAACTAGCGGGACCTACGAGCAGTACTTC. This codes for CASSSTSGTYEQYF.

V usage is TRBV27 and J usage is TRBJ2-1; a weak D match, TRBD2 (6 bases). V lost 4 bases, J lost 4 bases, and 17 bases lay in between. CDR3 length equals 16 residues. Germline CDR1 is MNHEY and CDR2 is SMNVEV (reference sequence). The CDR3 nucleotides are TGTGCCAGCAGTTCTCTGGGGGGTACCGGTTACAATGAGCAGTTCTTC. Protein sequence: CASSSLGGTGYNEQFF.

V usage is TRBV27 and J usage is TRBJ2-7, with 8 bases aligning to TRBD1. The germline gives CDR1 MNHEY, CDR2 SMNVEV (reference sequence). CDR3 size: 14 residues. J was trimmed by 4 bases and V by 5 bases; bases with no gene match: 7. The CDR3 here is CASSGTGQGYEQYF. In DNA form, the CDR3 reads TGTGCCAGCAGTGGGACCGGACAGGGTTACGAGCAGTACTTC.